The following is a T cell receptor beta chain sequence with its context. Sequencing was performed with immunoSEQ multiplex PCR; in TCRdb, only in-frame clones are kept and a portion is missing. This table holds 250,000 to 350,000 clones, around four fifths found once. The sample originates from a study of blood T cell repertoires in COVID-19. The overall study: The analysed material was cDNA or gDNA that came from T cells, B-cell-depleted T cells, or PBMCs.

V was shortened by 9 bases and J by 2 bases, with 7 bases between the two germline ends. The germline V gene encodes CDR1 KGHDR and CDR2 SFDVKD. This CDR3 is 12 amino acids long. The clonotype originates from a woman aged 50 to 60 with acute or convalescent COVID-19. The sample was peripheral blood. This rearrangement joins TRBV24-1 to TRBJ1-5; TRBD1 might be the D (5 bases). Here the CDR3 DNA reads TGTGCCACCGGGGGGGGCAATCAGCCCCAGCATTTT. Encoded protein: CATGGGNQPQHF.